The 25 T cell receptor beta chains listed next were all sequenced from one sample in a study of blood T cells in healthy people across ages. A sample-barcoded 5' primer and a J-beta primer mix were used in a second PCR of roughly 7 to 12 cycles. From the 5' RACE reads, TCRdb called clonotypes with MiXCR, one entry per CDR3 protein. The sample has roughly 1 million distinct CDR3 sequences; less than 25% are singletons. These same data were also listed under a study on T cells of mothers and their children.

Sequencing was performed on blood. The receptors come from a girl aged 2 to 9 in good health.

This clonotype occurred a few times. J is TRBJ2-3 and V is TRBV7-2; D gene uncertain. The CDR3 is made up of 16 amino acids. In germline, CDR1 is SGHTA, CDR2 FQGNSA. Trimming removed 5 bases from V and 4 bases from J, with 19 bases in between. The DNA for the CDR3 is TGTGCCAGCAGCGATACACACGGAATTTATCCAGATACGCAGTATTTT. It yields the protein CASSDTHGIYPDTQYF.

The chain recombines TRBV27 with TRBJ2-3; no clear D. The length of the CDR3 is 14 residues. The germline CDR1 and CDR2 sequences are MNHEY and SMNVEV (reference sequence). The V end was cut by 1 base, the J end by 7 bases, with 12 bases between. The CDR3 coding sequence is TGTGCCAGCAGTTTATTGTCGTCAACACATACGCAGTATTTT. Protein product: CASSLLSSTHTQYF.

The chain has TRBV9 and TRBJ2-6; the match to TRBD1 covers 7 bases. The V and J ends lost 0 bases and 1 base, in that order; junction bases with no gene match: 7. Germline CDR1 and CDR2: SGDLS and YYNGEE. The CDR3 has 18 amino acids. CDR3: CASSVVQGPTSGANVLTF. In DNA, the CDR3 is TGTGCCAGCAGCGTAGTACAGGGGCCGACTTCTGGGGCCAACGTCCTGACTTTC. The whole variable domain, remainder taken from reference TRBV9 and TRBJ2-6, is DSGVTQTPKHLITATGQRVTLRCSPRSGDLSVYWYQQSLDQGLQFLIQYYNGEERAKGNILERFSAQQFPDLHSELNLSSLELGDSALYFCASSVVQGPTSGANVLTFGAGSRLTVL.

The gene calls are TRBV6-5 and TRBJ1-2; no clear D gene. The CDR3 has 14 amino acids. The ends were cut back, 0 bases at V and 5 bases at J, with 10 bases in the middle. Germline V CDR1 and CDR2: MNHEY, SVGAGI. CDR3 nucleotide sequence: TGTGCCAGCAGTTACTCTTCAGGCGCTTATGGCTACACCTTC. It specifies CASSYSSGAYGYTF.

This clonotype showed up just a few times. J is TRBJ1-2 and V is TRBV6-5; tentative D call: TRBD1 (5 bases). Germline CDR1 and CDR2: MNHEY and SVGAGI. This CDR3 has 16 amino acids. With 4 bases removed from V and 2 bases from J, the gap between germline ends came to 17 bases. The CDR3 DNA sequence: TGTGCCAGCAGTTCCCGGGTGGGGCACCTAAACTATGGCTACACCTTC. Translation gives CASSSRVGHLNYGYTF.

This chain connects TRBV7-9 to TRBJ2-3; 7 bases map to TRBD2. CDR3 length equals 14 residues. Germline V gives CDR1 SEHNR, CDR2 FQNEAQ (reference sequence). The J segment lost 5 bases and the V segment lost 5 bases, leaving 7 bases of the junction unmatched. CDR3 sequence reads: CASSHVSGEDTQYF. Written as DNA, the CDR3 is TGTGCCAGCAGCCACGTCAGCGGGGAAGATACGCAGTATTTT.

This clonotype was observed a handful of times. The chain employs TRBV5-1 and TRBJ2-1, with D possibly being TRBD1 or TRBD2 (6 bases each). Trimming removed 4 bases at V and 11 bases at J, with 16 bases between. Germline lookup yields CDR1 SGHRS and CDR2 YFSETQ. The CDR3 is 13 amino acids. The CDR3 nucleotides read TGCGCCAGCAGCCCCGAGGGGGGCGTGAAGCAGTTCTTC. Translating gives CASSPEGGVKQFF.

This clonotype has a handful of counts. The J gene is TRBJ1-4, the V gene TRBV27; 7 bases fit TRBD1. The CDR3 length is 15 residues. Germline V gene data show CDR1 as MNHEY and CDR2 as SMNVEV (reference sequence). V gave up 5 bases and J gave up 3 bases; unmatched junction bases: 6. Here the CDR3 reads CASSPGTAANEKLFF. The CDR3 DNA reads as TGTGCCAGCAGTCCCGGGACAGCGGCTAATGAAAAACTGTTTTTT.

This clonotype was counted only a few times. The CDR3: CASRYRALRAEQYF. The CDR3 nucleotides are TGTGCCAGCAGATACAGGGCGCTGCGAGCGGAGCAGTACTTC. The chain joins TRBV28 to TRBJ2-7; the D gene is possibly TRBD1 (6 bases). The CDR3 is made up of 14 amino acids. Between the trimmed V and J ends, which lost 6 bases and 7 bases, there was a span of 19 bases. Germline V lookup: CDR1 MDHEN, CDR2 SYDVKM. Using reference TRBV28 and TRBJ2-7 for the parts outside the CDR3, the full variable domain is DVKVTQSSRYLVKRTGEKVFLECVQDMDHENMFWYRQDPGLGLRLIYFSYDVKMKEKGDIPEGYSVSREKKERFSLILESASTNQTSMYLCASRYRALRAEQYFGPGTRLTVT.

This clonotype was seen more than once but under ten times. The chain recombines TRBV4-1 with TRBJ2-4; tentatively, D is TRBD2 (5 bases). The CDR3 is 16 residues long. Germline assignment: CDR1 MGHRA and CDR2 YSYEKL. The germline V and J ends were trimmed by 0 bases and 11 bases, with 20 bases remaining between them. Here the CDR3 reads CASSQDGSSGGDLQYF. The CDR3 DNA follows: TGCGCCAGCAGCCAAGATGGATCCAGCGGTGGTGACCTTCAGTACTTC.

Here the CDR3 DNA reads TGTGCCAGCAGACTGACTGGGGGGGTTCCCTCCTACGAGCAGTACTTC. It encodes CASRLTGGVPSYEQYF. V and J are TRBV28 and TRBJ2-7; 7 bases line up with TRBD2. CDR3 length equals 16 residues. J lost 0 bases, V lost 6 bases, and 11 bases had no gene match. Looked up from germline, CDR1 is MDHEN and CDR2 is SYDVKM.

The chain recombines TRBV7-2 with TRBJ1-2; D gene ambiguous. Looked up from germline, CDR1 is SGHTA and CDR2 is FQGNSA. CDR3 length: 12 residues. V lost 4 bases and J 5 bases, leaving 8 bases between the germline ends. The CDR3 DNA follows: TGTGCCAGCAGCTCCTCAGCGTATGGCTACACCTTC. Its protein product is CASSSSAYGYTF.

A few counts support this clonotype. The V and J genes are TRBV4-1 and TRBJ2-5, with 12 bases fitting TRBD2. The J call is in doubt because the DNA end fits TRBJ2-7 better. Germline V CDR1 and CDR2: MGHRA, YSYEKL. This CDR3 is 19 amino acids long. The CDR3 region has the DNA TGCGCCAGCAGCCTCGACCCGACTAGCGGGAGTAGTATATCCTACGAGCAGTACTTC. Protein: CASSLDPTSGSSISYEQYF.

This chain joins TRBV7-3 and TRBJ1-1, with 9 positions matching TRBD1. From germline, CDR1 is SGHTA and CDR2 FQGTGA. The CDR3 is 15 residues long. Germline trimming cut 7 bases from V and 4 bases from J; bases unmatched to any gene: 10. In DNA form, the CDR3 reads TGTGCCAGCACCCTAATCACAGGGGGCATCACTGAAGCTTTCTTT. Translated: CASTLITGGITEAFF.

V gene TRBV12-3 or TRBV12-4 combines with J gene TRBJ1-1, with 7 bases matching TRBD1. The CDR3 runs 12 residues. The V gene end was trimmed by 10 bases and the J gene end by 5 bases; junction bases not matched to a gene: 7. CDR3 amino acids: CANEDRDTEAFF. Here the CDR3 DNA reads TGTGCCAACGAAGACAGGGATACTGAAGCTTTCTTT.

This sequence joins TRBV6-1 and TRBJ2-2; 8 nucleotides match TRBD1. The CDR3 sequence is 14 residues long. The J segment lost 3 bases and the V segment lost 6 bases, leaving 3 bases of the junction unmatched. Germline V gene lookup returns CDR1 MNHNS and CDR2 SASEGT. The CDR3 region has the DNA TGTGCCAGCAGCGAGGACAGGGACACCGGGGAGCTGTTTTTT. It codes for CASSEDRDTGELFF.

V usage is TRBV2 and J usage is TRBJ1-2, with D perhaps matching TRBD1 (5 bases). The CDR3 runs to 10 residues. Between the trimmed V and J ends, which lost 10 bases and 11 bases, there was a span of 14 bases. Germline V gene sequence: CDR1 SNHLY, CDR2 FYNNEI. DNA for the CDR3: TGTGCCACCCGCTGGGGCGGATACACCTTC. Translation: CATRWGGYTF.

CDR3 DNA sequence: TGTGCCGGAACGCCGGCGGTTGTATTCCCTCCGAACACTGAAGCTTTCTTT. This codes for CAGTPAVVFPPNTEAFF. The chain recombines TRBV5-8 with TRBJ1-1; D gene uncertain. This CDR3 region has 17 residues. Between the trimmed V and J ends, which lost 10 bases and 1 base, there was a span of 26 bases. Germline values: CDR1 SGHTS, CDR2 YDEGEE.

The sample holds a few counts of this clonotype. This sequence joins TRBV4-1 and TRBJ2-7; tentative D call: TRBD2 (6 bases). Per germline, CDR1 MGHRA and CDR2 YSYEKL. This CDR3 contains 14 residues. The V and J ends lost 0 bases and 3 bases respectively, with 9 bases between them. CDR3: CASSQDSGGYEQYF. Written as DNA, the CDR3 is TGCGCCAGCAGCCAAGATTCCGGGGGCTACGAGCAGTACTTC.

In DNA form, the CDR3 reads TGCAGTGGAGGGGGGAATGAGCAGTTCTTC. This encodes CSGGGNEQFF. This rearrangement joins TRBV20-1 to TRBJ2-1; D is possibly TRBD1 or TRBD2 (6 bases each). The CDR3 sequence is 10 residues long. V lost 7 bases and J lost 7, with 8 bases in between. In germline, CDR1 is DFQATT, CDR2 SNEGSKA (reference sequence).

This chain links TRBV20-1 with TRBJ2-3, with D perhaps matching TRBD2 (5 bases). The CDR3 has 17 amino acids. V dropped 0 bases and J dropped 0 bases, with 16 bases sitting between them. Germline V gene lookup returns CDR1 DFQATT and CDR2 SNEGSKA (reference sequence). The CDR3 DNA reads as TGCAGTGCTAGAGATTTCAGAGCGGTAGGCAGCACAGATACGCAGTATTTT. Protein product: CSARDFRAVGSTDTQYF.

CDR3 region: CASSGRLAGDNEQFF. CDR3 nucleotide sequence: TGTGCCAGCAGCGGACGACTAGCGGGGGACAATGAGCAGTTCTTC. The chain joins TRBV11-2 to TRBJ2-1, with 12 nucleotides matching TRBD2. J lost 5 bases, V lost 5 bases, and 4 bases had no gene match. CDR3 length: 15 amino acids. Germline V CDR1 and CDR2: SGHAT, FQNNGV.

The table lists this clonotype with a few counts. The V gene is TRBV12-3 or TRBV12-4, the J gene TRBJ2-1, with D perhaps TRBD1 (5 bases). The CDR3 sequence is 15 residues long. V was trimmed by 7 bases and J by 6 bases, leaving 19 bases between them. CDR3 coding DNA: TGTGCCAGCATCAATGCAGGCCCAGGGTTCAATGAGCAGTTCTTC. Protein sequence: CASINAGPGFNEQFF.

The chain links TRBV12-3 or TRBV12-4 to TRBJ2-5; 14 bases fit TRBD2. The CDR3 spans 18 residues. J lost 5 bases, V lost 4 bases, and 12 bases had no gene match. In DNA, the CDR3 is TGTGCCAGCAGTTACACAGGACTAGCGGGAGGTGGGATGGAGACCCAGTACTTC. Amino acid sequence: CASSYTGLAGGGMETQYF.

DNA for the CDR3: TGTGCCAGCAGCACTATCCCAAGGACTGGGGCTTACCAAGAGACCCAGTACTTC. Protein: CASSTIPRTGAYQETQYF. The chain couples TRBV6-1 to TRBJ2-5, with D perhaps assigned TRBD1 or TRBD2 (5 bases each). With 6 bases removed from V and 0 bases from J, the gap between germline ends came to 23 bases. From germline, CDR1 is MNHNS and CDR2 SASEGT. This CDR3 comprises 18 residues.